Below are 31 T cell receptor beta chains sequenced from a single sample in a study of blood T cells in healthy people across ages. The authors ran a second PCR of 7 to 11 cycles using a sample-barcoded 5' primer and a J-beta primer mix. TCRdb processed the 5' RACE reads anew with MiXCR; each CDR3 protein has one entry. The sample includes approximately 900,000 distinct CDR3 sequences, approximately 32% seen only once; the top ten take roughly 10%. The data were also submitted as part of a second study, on T cells of mothers and their children.

Specimen: blood. The receptor source for this set is a middle-aged woman in good health.

In this sample, this clonotype turned up a few times. V gene TRBV20-1 combines with J gene TRBJ2-1; TRBD2 aligns across 12 bases. Per the germline V gene, CDR1 is DFQATT and CDR2 is SNEGSKA (reference sequence). This CDR3 is 13 amino acids long. J was trimmed by 10 bases and V by 5 bases; bases with no gene match: 6. The DNA for the CDR3 is TGCAGTGCTGGACTAGCGGGGTTAGGAGAGCAGTTCTTC. This translates into CSAGLAGLGEQFF.

In its sample, this clonotype was seen many times. This chain uses TRBV9 with TRBJ2-7; 11 nucleotides line up with TRBD1. V trimming: 4 bases; J trimming: 5 bases; junction bases outside the gene matches: 8. The germline CDR1 and CDR2 sequences are SGDLS and YYNGEE. The CDR3 sequence is 15 residues long. CDR3 region: CASSPRTGGNDEQYF. As DNA, the CDR3 is TGTGCCAGCAGCCCAAGGACAGGGGGCAACGACGAGCAGTACTTC.

The chain has TRBV7-2 and TRBJ2-4, with TRBD1 identical over 7 bases. The DNA end is more similar to TRBJ2-7, so the J call may be wrong. The CDR3 consists of 14 residues. Germline V CDR1 and CDR2: SGHTA, FQGNSA. The CDR3: CASSARGGGYEQYF. The CDR3 DNA reads TGTGCCAGCAGCGCCAGAGGGGGCGGGTACGAGCAGTACTTC.

Many counts were recorded for this clonotype. The rearrangement links TRBV5-1 to TRBJ1-2, with 7 positions matching TRBD1. V lost 3 bases to trimming and J lost 3 bases; unmatched junction nucleotides: 5. Germline V gene sequence: CDR1 SGHRS, CDR2 YFSETQ. CDR3 length: 14 residues. The CDR3 DNA reads as TGCGCCAGCAGCTCCGACAGGGCGTACTATGGCTACACCTTC. Translated: CASSSDRAYYGYTF. The variable domain in full, with the rest retrieved from reference TRBV5-1 and TRBJ1-2, is KAGVTQTPRYLIKTRGQQVTLSCSPISGHRSVSWYQQTPGQGLQFLFEYFSETQRNKGNFPGRFSGRQFSNSRSEMNVSTLELGDSALYLCASSSDRAYYGYTFGSGTRLTVV.

A few counts support this clonotype. This chain connects TRBV20-1 to TRBJ1-5; possible D gene TRBD1, 5 bases. CDR3 length equals 16 residues. The V gene lost 2 bases and the J gene lost 1 base, with 15 bases spanning the gap. The germline V gene has CDR1 DFQATT and CDR2 SNEGSKA (reference sequence). In nucleotides, the CDR3 is TGCAGTGCTAGACTATGGAGGGGCGAAAGCAATCAGCCCCAGCATTTT. Its protein product is CSARLWRGESNQPQHF.

About this clonotype itself: A much larger clone differs by one base, so this may be a read error. The chain employs TRBV20-1 and TRBJ2-3; TRBD2 might be the D (6 bases). The CDR3 is 13 residues long. Germline lookup yields CDR1 DFQATT and CDR2 SNEGSKA (reference sequence). The CDR3 coding sequence is TGCGGTGCTTCGTCGGGGGTTACAGATACGCAGTATTTT. Translated: CGASSGVTDTQYF.

This clonotype was counted a few times. This chain links TRBV7-8 with TRBJ2-7; maybe TRBD2 (7 bases). This CDR3 has 14 residues. V was cut by 5 bases and J by 4 bases, with 15 bases left in between. Per the germline V gene, CDR1 is SGHVS and CDR2 is FQNEAQ. The CDR3 reads CASSVRGAGYEQYF. The DNA of the CDR3 is TGTGCCAGCAGCGTACGGGGGGCGGGGTACGAGCAGTACTTC.

With regard to this clonotype: A read error may account for a junction end that differs from germline. This sequence joins TRBV5-1 and TRBJ1-6; D uncertain. This CDR3 region has 17 residues. Germline V gene data show CDR1 as SGHRS and CDR2 as YFSETQ. CDR3 residues: CASSLGGPSSYNSPPHF. CDR3 nucleotide sequence: TGCGCCAGCAGCTTGGGGGGTCCAAGCTCCTATAATTCACCCCCCCACTTT.

The rearrangement joins TRBV29-1 to TRBJ2-2; a possible D gene is TRBD1 (6 bases). This CDR3 has 14 amino acids. Germline V CDR1 and CDR2: SQVTM, ANQGSEA. The V gene lost 7 bases and the J gene lost 0 bases, with 12 bases spanning the gap. Here the CDR3 DNA reads TGCAGCGCCCGAGGGACAACGAACACCGGGGAGCTGTTTTTT. It codes for CSARGTTNTGELFF.

This clonotype was observed a few times. J is TRBJ2-2 and V is TRBV6-5, with TRBD2 matching over 12 bases. V shed 4 bases, J shed 2 bases, and the junction held 11 bases outside the gene matches. The CDR3 has 19 amino acids. Germline CDR1 is MNHEY and CDR2 is SVGAGI. CDR3 nucleotides: TGTGCCAGCAGTTCTAGACTAGCGGGGGAGCTGCTAAACACCGGGGAGCTGTTTTTT. Encoded protein: CASSSRLAGELLNTGELFF.

J is TRBJ1-2 and V is TRBV28, with D maybe TRBD1 (5 bases). This CDR3 is built from 14 residues. V lost 6 bases, J lost 4 bases, and 15 bases lay in between. The germline V gene has CDR1 MDHEN and CDR2 SYDVKM. CDR3 DNA sequence: TGTGCCAGCAGCCTCCGGGACGCGATCTATGGCTACACCTTC. Translating gives CASSLRDAIYGYTF.

For this clonotype: A much larger clone lies one base from this, so it may be a read error. V usage is TRBV6-1 and J usage is TRBJ2-1, with TRBD1 identical over 10 bases. The CDR3 consists of 14 residues. From germline, CDR1 is MNHNS and CDR2 SASEGT. The trim removed 6 bases at V and 10 bases at J, leaving 9 bases unmatched. CDR3 in amino acids: CASRDRGSSYEQFF. CDR3 DNA: TGTGCCAGCAGGGACAGGGGGAGTTCCTACGAGCAGTTCTTC.

This clonotype came up a few times. The chain joins TRBV27 to TRBJ1-1; 8 nucleotides match TRBD1. CDR3 size: 13 residues. After removal of 6 bases from V and 7 bases from J, the junction contained 7 bases not matched to a gene. CDR1 is MNHEY, CDR2 SMNVEV, per germline (reference sequence). CDR3 sequence reads: CASRQQGEFEAFF. CDR3 DNA sequence: TGTGCCAGCAGGCAACAGGGGGAGTTTGAAGCTTTCTTT.

This clonotype occurred many times. A read error may be the cause here, since a much bigger clone is one base away. The V and J genes are TRBV20-1 and TRBJ2-1, with TRBD2 matching 11 bases. The end of the DNA fits TRBJ2-7 better, so the J call may be wrong. CDR1 is DFQATT, CDR2 SNEGSKA, per germline (reference sequence). The CDR3 is 17 residues long. The CDR3 protein is CSATRASGGSSYNEQYF. DNA of the CDR3: TGCAGTGCTACAAGGGCTAGCGGGGGGAGCTCCTACAATGAGCAGTACTTC.

Many counts were recorded for this clonotype. The rearrangement uses TRBV12-3 or TRBV12-4 and TRBJ1-6; tentative D call: TRBD1 (6 bases). CDR3 size: 14 residues. V was clipped by 6 bases and J by 7 bases, with 13 bases between them. In DNA form, the CDR3 reads TGTGCCAGCAGCACTGACAGGAGCAATTCACCCCTCCACTTT. Its translation: CASSTDRSNSPLHF.

This clonotype has ten or more counts. V usage is TRBV3-1 and J usage is TRBJ2-7; D might be TRBD1 (5 bases). This CDR3 has 13 residues. The germline V gene has CDR1 LGHDT and CDR2 YNNKEL (reference sequence). Trimming took off 1 base at V and 6 bases at J, with 10 bases between the two ends. Here the CDR3 DNA reads TGTGCCAGCAGCCAAGCAGGGCTGGGCGAGCAGTACTTC. Protein: CASSQAGLGEQYF.

This chain uses TRBV18 with TRBJ1-1; 7 bases align to TRBD1. Germline V gene lookup returns CDR1 KGHSH and CDR2 LQKENI. The junction had 11 bases not matched to a gene; V was cut back by 3 bases and J by 4 bases. CDR3 length: 16 residues. CDR3 DNA sequence: TGTGCCAGCTCACCGGACAGGCCCCACGGTACCACTGAAGCTTTCTTT. Protein product: CASSPDRPHGTTEAFF. Using reference TRBV18 and TRBJ1-1 for the parts outside the CDR3, the full variable domain is NAGVMQNPRHLVRRRGQEARLRCSPMKGHSHVYWYRQLPEEGLKFMVYLQKENIIDESGMPKERFSAEFPKEGPSILRIQQVVRGDSAAYFCASSPDRPHGTTEAFFGQGTRLTVV.

This clonotype was picked up a small number of times. The V gene is TRBV5-1, the J gene TRBJ2-5, with TRBD2 matching 9 bases. The CDR3 spans 14 residues. Germline V lookup: CDR1 SGHRS, CDR2 YFSETQ. J gave up 3 bases and V 5 bases, and 5 bases lay outside the gene matches. CDR3 in amino acids: CASSGLASKETQYF. The CDR3 DNA follows: TGCGCCAGCAGTGGACTAGCGTCCAAAGAGACCCAGTACTTC.

This clonotype has a count of ten or more. Written as DNA, the CDR3 is TGTGCCAGCAGAGATTTCGGGGGGACACCTTACAATGAGCAGTTCTTC. Amino acid sequence: CASRDFGGTPYNEQFF. The V call is TRBV3-1, the J call TRBJ2-1; possibly TRBD2 for D (7 bases). Trimming removed 6 bases at V and 4 bases at J, with 19 bases between. From germline, CDR1 is LGHDT and CDR2 YNNKEL (reference sequence). The CDR3 consists of 16 residues.

The chain has TRBV9 and TRBJ2-1; perhaps TRBD2 as D (7 bases). Trimming took off 3 bases at V and 6 bases at J, with 19 bases between the two ends. This CDR3 has 16 amino acids. In germline, CDR1 is SGDLS, CDR2 YYNGEE. In nucleotides, the CDR3 is TGTGCCAGCAGCGCCCCGCTGGCGGGGGCATCCAATGAGCAGTTCTTC. Its translation: CASSAPLAGASNEQFF.

This clonotype was detected many times. The chain is built from TRBV5-1 and TRBJ2-1; no definite D call. Trimming removed 0 bases from V and 2 bases from J, with 9 bases in between. In germline, CDR1 is SGHRS, CDR2 YFSETQ. There are 15 residues in the CDR3. The CDR3 loop reads CASSLDQLTYNEQFF. CDR3 nucleotide sequence: TGCGCCAGCAGCTTGGATCAATTAACCTACAATGAGCAGTTCTTC.

The DNA for the CDR3 is TGTGCCAGCAGTTTAGACACAGCGGGAGACCACGAGCAGTACTTC. It encodes CASSLDTAGDHEQYF. The chain links TRBV27 to TRBJ2-5; TRBD2 matches 8 bases. The DNA end lines up better with TRBJ2-7; the J call may be wrong. CDR1 is MNHEY and CDR2 is SMNVEV in the germline V gene (reference sequence). The CDR3 runs to 15 residues.

The CDR3 bases are TGCAGTGCTCCACCCGGGACAGGGGCTTACACTGAAGCTTTCTTT. Its translation: CSAPPGTGAYTEAFF. This chain uses TRBV20-1 with TRBJ1-1, with 10 bases fitting TRBD1. Germline CDR1 reads DFQATT; CDR2 reads SNEGSKA (reference sequence). V lost 5 bases and J lost 3; bases outside the gene matches: 9. CDR3 length: 15 residues.

V usage is TRBV2 and J usage is TRBJ1-2; no firm D call. The germline CDR1 and CDR2 sequences are SNHLY and FYNNEI. CDR3 size: 11 residues. The V end was cut by 8 bases, the J end by 5 bases, with 9 bases between. CDR3 in amino acids: CASHFYYGYTF. CDR3 in DNA: TGTGCCAGCCATTTTTATTATGGCTACACCTTC.

This clonotype occurred many times. The chain recombines TRBV7-9 with TRBJ2-7; possible D gene TRBD2, 6 bases. Germline lookup yields CDR1 SEHNR and CDR2 FQNEAQ (reference sequence). V lost 6 bases, J lost 2 bases, and 14 bases lay in between. The CDR3 runs to 14 residues. CDR3 DNA: TGTGCCAGCAGGCCCCCCGGGGGTCCCTACGAGCAGTACTTC. Translating it yields CASRPPGGPYEQYF.

The chain combines TRBV3-1 with TRBJ2-5, with D possibly TRBD1 on 6 matching bases. Germline lookup yields CDR1 LGHDT and CDR2 YNNKEL (reference sequence). The CDR3 is 15 residues long. Trimming took off 6 bases at V and 5 bases at J, with 19 bases between the two ends. CDR3 nucleotide sequence: TGTGCCAGCAGACCCGACAGGTCTCTCTTGGAGACCCAGTACTTC. Protein sequence: CASRPDRSLLETQYF.

This clonotype was seen more than once but under ten times. The chain employs TRBV21-1 and TRBJ2-5; the D call of TRBD1 is as the table states it, not checked on the DNA. TRBV21-1 counts as a pseudogene. CDR3 length: 18 amino acids. The CDR3 DNA follows: TGTGCCAGCAGCCCTTTAAAGGGGGACCCGAGGGGGAAGGAGACCCAGTACTTC. Protein product: CASSPLKGDPRGKETQYF.

In regard to this clonotype: Sequence at one end of the junction differs from germline and may be a read error. V gene TRBV11-3 combines with J gene TRBJ1-1; D remains ambiguous. CDR1 and CDR2 from the germline V gene are SGHNT and YENEEA. The CDR3 has 11 residues. The DNA for the CDR3 is TGTGCCAGCGCTTTAAGCACTGGAGCTTTCTTT. Translation gives CASALSTGAFF.

In its sample, this clonotype was seen many times. This chain uses TRBV7-2 with TRBJ2-5; no firm D call. Germline lookup yields CDR1 SGHTA and CDR2 FQGNSA. The CDR3 has 14 amino acids. Trimming removed 1 base from V and 3 bases from J, with 9 bases in between. The CDR3 is CASSLGFHKETQYF. In DNA, the CDR3 is TGTGCCAGCAGCTTAGGATTCCACAAAGAGACCCAGTACTTC.

The J gene is TRBJ2-2, the V gene TRBV5-1; unclear D gene. Germline V CDR1 and CDR2: SGHRS, YFSETQ. The germline V and J ends were trimmed by 1 base and 0 bases, with 7 bases remaining between them. This CDR3 has 15 amino acids. The DNA of the CDR3 is TGCGCCAGCAGCTTGATCGAAGCGAACACCGGGGAGCTGTTTTTT. Residues: CASSLIEANTGELFF.

As to this clonotype: One junction end does not reproduce the germline sequence, and a read error may be involved. This sequence joins TRBV28 and TRBJ2-3; D is perhaps TRBD1 or TRBD2 (5 bases each). Germline CDR1 and CDR2: MDHEN and SYDVKM. The CDR3 length is 17 residues. In nucleotides, the CDR3 is TGTGCCAGCAGTTTCGGGCAGGGTGACTCTAGCACAGATATGCAGTATTTT. Protein: CASSFGQGDSSTDMQYF.